One and the same sample provided the 10 T cell receptor beta chains below, sequenced in a study of cytomegalovirus exposure and HLA in healthy donors. The PCR made use of 60 Vbeta and 13 Jbeta primers. TCRdb keeps only in-frame clones here, not all; method: immunoSEQ multiplex PCR. The sample lists around 120,000 clones; roughly 69% were seen once. Sequencing input: PBMCs. The receptors shown here come from a man younger than 40 in good health and CMV-seropositive.

The chain joins TRBV6-5 to TRBJ1-1, with TRBD1 as a possible D gene (5 bases). Trimming took off 6 bases at V and 4 bases at J, with 12 bases between the two ends. CDR1 MNHEY and CDR2 SVGAGI come from the germline V gene. The CDR3 runs 13 residues. The CDR3 sequence: CASSNGQVTEAFF. The CDR3 DNA reads as TGTGCCAGCAGCAACGGACAAGTCACTGAAGCTTTCTTT.

CDR3 bases: TGTGCCAGCAGCTTTGGTTGGGCCGGAAACACCATATATTTT. Protein: CASSFGWAGNTIYF. V usage is TRBV5-8 and J usage is TRBJ1-3; D gene unclear. This CDR3 has 14 amino acids. The ends were cut back, 2 bases at V and 4 bases at J, with 10 bases in the middle. Per the germline V gene, CDR1 is SGHTS and CDR2 is YDEGEE.

This chain joins TRBV18 and TRBJ1-4, with D unclear. There are 15 residues in the CDR3. CDR1 and CDR2 from the germline V gene are KGHSH and LQKENI. The germline V and J ends were trimmed by 6 bases and 1 base, with 12 bases remaining between them. Written as DNA, the CDR3 is TGTGCCAGCTCCCCAGGTGCACAAACTAATGAAAAACTGTTTTTT. Amino acids: CASSPGAQTNEKLFF.

This rearrangement joins TRBV7-9 to TRBJ1-1; D not certain. Germline V gives CDR1 SEHNR, CDR2 FQNEAQ (reference sequence). The CDR3 has 15 residues. V dropped 2 bases and J dropped 5 bases, with 15 bases sitting between them. CDR3: CASSLSRAGNTEAFF. Written as DNA, the CDR3 is TGTGCCAGCAGCTTAAGTAGAGCGGGGAATACTGAAGCTTTCTTT.

The chain carries TRBV2 and TRBJ1-4, with D perhaps TRBD1 (5 bases). Trimming removed 6 bases from V and 8 bases from J, with 22 bases in between. The CDR3 spans 16 residues. The germline V gene encodes CDR1 SNHLY and CDR2 FYNNEI. CDR3 DNA sequence: TGTGCCAGCAGCGGTCCCGCGCGGGGACTGAGGGAAAAACTGTTTTTT. Its translation is CASSGPARGLREKLFF.

The chain is built from TRBV27 and TRBJ2-6; no definite D call. CDR3 size: 16 residues. Trimming removed 4 bases from V and 0 bases from J, with 10 bases in between. The germline V gene has CDR1 MNHEY and CDR2 SMNVEV (reference sequence). Here the CDR3 DNA reads TGTGCCAGCAGTTCCACAGCCCTCTCTGGGGCCAACGTCCTGACTTTC. Protein product: CASSSTALSGANVLTF.

The CDR3 region is CASSPGTSGYEQYF. CDR3 nucleotide sequence: TGTGCCAGCAGCCCGGGGACTAGCGGGTACGAGCAGTACTTC. The chain recombines TRBV9 with TRBJ2-7; 12 nucleotides agree with TRBD2. In germline, CDR1 is SGDLS, CDR2 YYNGEE. The CDR3 loop spans 14 amino acids. The V gene end was trimmed by 4 bases and the J gene end by 4 bases; junction bases not matched to a gene: 3.

The chain links TRBV5-4 to TRBJ2-5; 11 bases line up with TRBD2. TRBJ2-7 explains the end of the DNA better; the J call may be wrong. Germline lookup yields CDR1 SGHNT and CDR2 YYREEE (reference sequence). The CDR3 consists of 14 residues. The DNA for the CDR3 is TGTGCCAGCAGCTCTAGCGGGGGGCCCCCCGAGCAGTACTTC. Its translation is CASSSSGGPPEQYF.

J is TRBJ2-5 and V is TRBV7-9; D is perhaps TRBD1 (6 bases). Trimming removed 7 bases at V and 4 bases at J, with 16 bases between. The CDR3 is 14 amino acids. CDR1 is SEHNR, CDR2 FQNEAQ, per germline (reference sequence). CDR3 DNA sequence: TGTGCCAGCATCCCACCGGGACAAATAGAGACCCAGTACTTC. Translation: CASIPPGQIETQYF.

V gene TRBV6-4 combines with J gene TRBJ2-1; 9 bases are shared with TRBD1. Germline V lookup: CDR1 MRHNA, CDR2 SNTAGT. This CDR3 spans 15 amino acids. V dropped 4 bases and J dropped 5; count of bases not matched to a gene: 6. The CDR3 region has the DNA TGTGCCAGCAGTGGTACAGGGGGCGCCCACAATGAGCAGTTCTTC. It encodes CASSGTGGAHNEQFF.